This T cell receptor (beta chain) was sequenced during a study of siplizumab effects on memory and regulatory T cells. General observations from the study: The authors could not assign a naive or memory phenotype to roughly 80-95% of proliferating CD4+ or CD8+ clones.

About this clone: Its antigen is not identified.

TCRdb's table, derived via immunoSEQ multiplex PCR, lists solely in-frame clones and lacks some. Here the sample spans 95,000 to 100,000 clones, approximately 91% being singletons. Material for sequencing was non-Treg CD4+ T cells sorted from blood. The TCR was taken from a human donor in good health.

The CDR3 DNA follows: TGTGCCAGCAGCCCTTGGACTAGCGGGATTCGGAGCCACTACGAGCAGTACTTC. This sequence encodes CASSPWTSGIRSHYEQYF. The chain couples TRBV28 to TRBJ2-7; 12 bases match TRBD2. V shed 6 bases, J shed 3 bases, and the junction held 15 bases outside the gene matches. The V gene's germline CDR1 is MDHEN and CDR2 SYDVKM. The CDR3 sequence is 18 residues long.